What follows are 12 T cell receptor beta chains derived from one specimen sequenced in a study of T cell responses to AZD1222 COVID-19 vaccine. Sequencing was performed with immunoSEQ multiplex PCR; in TCRdb, only in-frame clones are kept and a portion is missing. The table lists tens of thousands of clones, around 80% of them singletons. Material: peripheral blood, obtained on day 0 of AZD1222 vaccination. These receptors all come from an adult in good health.

The CDR3, as DNA: TGTGCCAGCTCAAGGACAGCTCTCGATGAGCAGTTCTTC. It yields the protein CASSRTALDEQFF. J is TRBJ2-1 and V is TRBV6-5; tentative D call: TRBD1 (6 bases). Germline assignment: CDR1 MNHEY and CDR2 SVGAGI. Trimming cost V 8 bases and J 8 bases, with 16 bases left between them. The CDR3 has 13 residues.

This chain uses TRBV2 with TRBJ2-5, with D perhaps matching TRBD2 (6 bases). The germline V gene encodes CDR1 SNHLY and CDR2 FYNNEI. The CDR3 extends over 13 amino acids. V was trimmed by 11 bases and J by 2 bases, leaving 15 bases between them. CDR3 DNA: TGTGCCCAAGGAGGGCTGGGGCAAGAGACCCAGTACTTC. It yields the protein CAQGGLGQETQYF.

This clone was counted a single time. The chain joins TRBV7-2 to TRBJ2-3; 9 nucleotides match TRBD2. This CDR3 contains 14 residues. Germline V CDR1 and CDR2: SGHTA, FQGNSA. V was clipped by 4 bases and J by 4 bases; unmatched bases: 3. The CDR3 region is CASSSGLAADTQYF. In DNA, the CDR3 is TGTGCCAGCAGCTCGGGACTAGCAGCAGATACGCAGTATTTT.

The chain combines TRBV27 with TRBJ2-2; 7 nucleotides agree with TRBD1. Germline CDR1 reads MNHEY; CDR2 reads SMNVEV (reference sequence). The CDR3 is made up of 14 amino acids. V dropped 6 bases and J dropped 3; count of bases not matched to a gene: 4. As DNA, the CDR3 is TGTGCCAGCAGGTCACAGGGGTACACCGGGGAGCTGTTTTTT. Translating it yields CASRSQGYTGELFF.

The J gene is TRBJ2-7, the V gene TRBV18; D is unclear. The CDR3 loop spans 16 amino acids. Germline CDR1 reads KGHSH; CDR2 reads LQKENI. V was trimmed by 2 bases and J by 0 bases, leaving 14 bases between them. This CDR3 is CASSPVYDRSSYEQYF. As DNA, the CDR3 is TGTGCCAGCTCACCAGTCTATGACCGGAGCTCCTACGAGCAGTACTTC. Based on the CDR3 plus reference TRBV18 and TRBJ2-7, the full variable domain is NAGVMQNPRHLVRRRGQEARLRCSPMKGHSHVYWYRQLPEEGLKFMVYLQKENIIDESGMPKERFSAEFPKEGPSILRIQQVVRGDSAAYFCASSPVYDRSSYEQYFGPGTRLTVT.

The gene calls are TRBV30 and TRBJ1-3; 11 bases match TRBD1. Losses at the gene ends were 2 bases for V and 4 bases for J; bases not matched to a gene: 7. Germline assignment: CDR1 GTSNPN and CDR2 SVGIG (reference sequence). The CDR3 runs 16 residues. CDR3: CAWSIRGTGGGNTIYF. In DNA form, the CDR3 reads TGTGCCTGGAGTATTAGAGGGACAGGGGGAGGAAACACCATATATTTT. Together with reference TRBV30 and TRBJ1-3, the CDR3 gives the full variable domain: SQTIHQWPATLVQPVGSPLSLECTVEGTSNPNLYWYRQAAGRGLQLLFYSVGIGQISSEVPQNLSASRPQDRQFILSSKKLLLSDSGFYLCAWSIRGTGGGNTIYFGEGSWLTVV.

The chain joins TRBV14 to TRBJ2-1; 8 bases are a match to TRBD2. This CDR3 region has 17 residues. The germline gives CDR1 SGHDN, CDR2 FVKESK. The ends lost 1 base at V and 2 bases at J; junction bases unmatched: 7. This CDR3 reads CASSQVAGSRAYNEQFF. CDR3 DNA sequence: TGTGCCAGCAGCCAAGTAGCGGGAAGTCGGGCCTACAATGAGCAGTTCTTC.

This clone occurred a few times. This chain connects TRBV7-2 to TRBJ1-1; D is possibly TRBD1 (6 bases). Between the trimmed V and J ends, which lost 1 base and 9 bases, there was a span of 12 bases. The V gene's germline CDR1 is SGHTA and CDR2 FQGNSA. The CDR3 is 13 residues long. The CDR3 DNA follows: TGTGCCAGCAGCTTAGGGGGAACAGGGCAAGCTTTCTTT. This translates into CASSLGGTGQAFF. Based on the CDR3 plus reference TRBV7-2 and TRBJ1-1, the full variable domain is GAGVSQSPSNKVTEKGKDVELRCDPISGHTALYWYRQSLGQGLEFLIYFQGNSAPDKSGLPSDRFSAERTGGSVSTLTIQRTQQEDSAVYLCASSLGGTGQAFFGQGTRLTVV.

The chain uses TRBV5-1 and TRBJ1-2, with D possibly being TRBD1 (5 bases). The CDR3 runs to 14 residues. V shed 0 bases and J shed 0 bases, with 6 bases lying between them. Germline loops: CDR1 SGHRS, CDR2 YFSETQ. Here the CDR3 DNA reads TGCGCCAGCAGCTTGGAAGGGGCTAACTATGGCTACACCTTC. Translated, it gives CASSLEGANYGYTF.

This chain uses TRBV5-4 with TRBJ1-6, with D perhaps TRBD1 (5 bases). Between the trimmed V and J ends, which lost 5 bases and 9 bases, there was a span of 15 bases. This CDR3 comprises 14 residues. CDR1 is SGHNT, CDR2 YYREEE, per germline (reference sequence). The CDR3 spells CASRTAGGSSPLHF. DNA for the CDR3: TGTGCCAGCAGGACAGCGGGGGGGAGTTCACCCCTCCACTTT.

The sample holds a few counts of this clone. The chain joins TRBV7-2 to TRBJ2-1, with D unresolved. Germline V gene lookup returns CDR1 SGHTA and CDR2 FQGNSA. This CDR3 has 14 amino acids. Deletions cut 4 bases from V and 7 bases from J, with 14 bases between. The CDR3, as DNA: TGTGCCAGCAGCTCGACAAGGGCCGAGAATGAGCAGTTCTTC. This encodes CASSSTRAENEQFF.

The gene calls are TRBV4-3 and TRBJ2-3; TRBD1 matches at 7 bases. V was clipped by 0 bases and J by 6 bases; unmatched bases: 6. CDR3 length: 15 residues. Germline V CDR1 and CDR2: LGHNA, YSLEER. In nucleotides, the CDR3 is TGCGCCAGCAGCCAAGATAGGGGGCGCGGGGATACGCAGTATTTT. Amino acids: CASSQDRGRGDTQYF.